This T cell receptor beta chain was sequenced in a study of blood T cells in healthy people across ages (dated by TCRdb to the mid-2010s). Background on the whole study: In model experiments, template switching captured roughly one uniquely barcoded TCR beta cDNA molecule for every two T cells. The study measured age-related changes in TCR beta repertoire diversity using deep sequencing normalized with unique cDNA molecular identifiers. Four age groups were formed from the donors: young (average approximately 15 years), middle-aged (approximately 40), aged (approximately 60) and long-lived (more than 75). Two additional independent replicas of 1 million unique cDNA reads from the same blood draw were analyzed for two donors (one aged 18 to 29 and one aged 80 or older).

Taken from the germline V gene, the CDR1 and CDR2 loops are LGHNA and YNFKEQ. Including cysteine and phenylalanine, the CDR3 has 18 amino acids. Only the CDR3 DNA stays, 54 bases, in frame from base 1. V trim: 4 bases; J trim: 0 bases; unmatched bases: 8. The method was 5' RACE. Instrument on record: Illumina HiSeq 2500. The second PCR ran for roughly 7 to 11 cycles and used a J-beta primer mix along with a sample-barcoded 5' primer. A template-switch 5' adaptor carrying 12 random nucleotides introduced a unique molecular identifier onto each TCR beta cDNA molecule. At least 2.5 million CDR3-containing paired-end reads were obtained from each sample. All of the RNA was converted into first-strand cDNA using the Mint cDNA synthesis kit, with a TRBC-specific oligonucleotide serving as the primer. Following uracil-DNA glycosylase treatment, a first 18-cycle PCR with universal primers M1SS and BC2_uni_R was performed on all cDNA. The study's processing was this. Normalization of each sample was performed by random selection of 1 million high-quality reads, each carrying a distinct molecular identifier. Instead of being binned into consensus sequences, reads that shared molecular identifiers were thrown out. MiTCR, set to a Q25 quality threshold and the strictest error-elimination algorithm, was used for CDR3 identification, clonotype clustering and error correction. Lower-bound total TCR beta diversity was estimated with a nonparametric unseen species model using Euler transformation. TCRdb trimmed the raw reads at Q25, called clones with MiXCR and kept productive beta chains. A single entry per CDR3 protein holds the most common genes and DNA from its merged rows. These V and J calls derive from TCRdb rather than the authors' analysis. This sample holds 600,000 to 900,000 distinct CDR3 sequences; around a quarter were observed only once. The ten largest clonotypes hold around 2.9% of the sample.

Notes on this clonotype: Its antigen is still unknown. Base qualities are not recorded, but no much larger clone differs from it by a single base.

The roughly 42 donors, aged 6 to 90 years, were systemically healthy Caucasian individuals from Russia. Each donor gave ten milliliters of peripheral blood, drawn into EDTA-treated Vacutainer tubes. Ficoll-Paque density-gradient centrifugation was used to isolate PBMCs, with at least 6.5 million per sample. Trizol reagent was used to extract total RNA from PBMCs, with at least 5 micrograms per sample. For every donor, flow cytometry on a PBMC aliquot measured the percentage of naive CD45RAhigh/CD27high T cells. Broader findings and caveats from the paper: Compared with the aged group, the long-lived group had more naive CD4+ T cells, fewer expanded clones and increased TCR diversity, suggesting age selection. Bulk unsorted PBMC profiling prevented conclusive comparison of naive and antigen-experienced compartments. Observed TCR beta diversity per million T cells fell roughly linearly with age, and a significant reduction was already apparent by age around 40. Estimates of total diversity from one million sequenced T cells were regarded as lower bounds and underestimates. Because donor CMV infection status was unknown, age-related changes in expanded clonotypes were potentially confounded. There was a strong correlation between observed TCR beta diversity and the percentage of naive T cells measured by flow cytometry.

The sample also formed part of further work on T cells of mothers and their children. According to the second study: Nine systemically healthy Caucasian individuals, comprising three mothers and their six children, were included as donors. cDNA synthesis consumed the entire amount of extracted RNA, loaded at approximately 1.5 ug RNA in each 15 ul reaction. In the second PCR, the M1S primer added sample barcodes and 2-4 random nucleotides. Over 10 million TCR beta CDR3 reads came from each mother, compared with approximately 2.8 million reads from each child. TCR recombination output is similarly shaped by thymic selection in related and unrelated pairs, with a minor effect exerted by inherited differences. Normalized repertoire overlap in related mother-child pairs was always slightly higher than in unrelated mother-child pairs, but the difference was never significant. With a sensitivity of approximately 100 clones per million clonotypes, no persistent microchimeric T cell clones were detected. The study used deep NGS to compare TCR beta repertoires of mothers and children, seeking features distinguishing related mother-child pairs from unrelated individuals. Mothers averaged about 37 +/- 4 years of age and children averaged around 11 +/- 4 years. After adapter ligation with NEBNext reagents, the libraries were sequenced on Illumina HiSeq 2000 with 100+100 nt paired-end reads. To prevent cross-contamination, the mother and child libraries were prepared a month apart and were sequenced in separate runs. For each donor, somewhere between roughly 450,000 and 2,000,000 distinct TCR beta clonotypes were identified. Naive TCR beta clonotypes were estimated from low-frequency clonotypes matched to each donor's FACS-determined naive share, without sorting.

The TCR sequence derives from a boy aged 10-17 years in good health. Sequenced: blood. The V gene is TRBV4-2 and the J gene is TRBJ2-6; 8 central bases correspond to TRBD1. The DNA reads TGTGCCAGCAGCCGCCAGACAGGGGCCAACTCTGGGGCCAACGTCCTGACTTTC. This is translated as CASSRQTGANSGANVLTF.